The following is a T cell receptor beta chain sequence with its context. Its antigen is still unknown. The sample holds no much larger clone one base away, and base qualities are not on file. Genomic DNA was isolated from the sorted cells so that the TCRbeta CDR3 region could be sequenced. TCRbeta CDR3 regions were sequenced using the immunoSEQ Assay. Sourced from immuneACCESS, this table was stored by TCRdb with only in-frame sequences that have V and J called. A share of the clones is absent; for the studies checked, an unresolved V gene accounts for under half, and the remainder has no known explanation. The sample contains under 95,000 clones, roughly 83% of them found a single time. About 6.9% of the sample is in the top ten clones. The entry originates in a study of OX40 agonist ivuxolimab in advanced cancers. In the study overall: Ivuxolimab was a fully human IgG2 agonistic monoclonal antibody targeting the costimulatory receptor OX40 (CD134). The paper reports the monotherapy dose-escalation portion (N ≈ 52 patients) of the phase I ivuxolimab trial. Of the approximately 50 patients in dose escalation, about 20 had hepatocellular carcinoma, approximately 15 had melanoma, 9 had renal cell carcinoma and 9 had head and neck cancer. Partial responses occurred in three dose-escalation patients, of whom one had hepatocellular carcinoma and two had cutaneous melanoma. Intravenous ivuxolimab was administered to patients every 2 weeks at six dose levels: 0.01, 0.1, 0.3, 1.5, 3 and 10 mg/kg. The point of sequencing TCRbeta in the periphery was to test whether ivuxolimab changed TCR sequence diversity and drove clonal T-cell expansion. The dose-escalation cohort was roughly 87% male with a mean age of 60 years, ranging from about 23 to 85. Patients were allowed to have had prior anti-PD-1, anti-PD-L1 or anti-CTLA-4 therapy, and approximately 41% of the dose-escalation patients had previously received checkpoint inhibitors. The full study reports these points: The antigen specificity of the peripheral T cells that underwent clonal expansion was not determined. Clonal expansion of both CD4+ and CD8+ blood T cells was observed from baseline to week 6 at doses 0.1 to 3.0 mg/kg. In the 0.1-3.0 mg/kg groups, partial responders were among the patients with the lowest normalized peripheral clonal expansion, particularly in CD8+ T cells. After ivuxolimab, CD8+ T cells had more expanded clones than CD4+ T cells on average. Low levels of normalized T-cell clonal expansion were also shown by some nonresponding patients.

The trial excluded patients who had a history of autoimmune disease or who were on systemic immunosuppression. Peripheral blood for TCR sequencing was collected from all dose cohorts at baseline, on cycle 4 day 1, and on cycle 7 day 1. The samples were drawn from a first-in-human, open-label, multicenter phase I dose-escalation trial of ivuxolimab. Adults with locally advanced or metastatic melanoma, renal cell, hepatocellular, or head and neck squamous cell carcinoma were enrolled in the trial. Before TCR sequencing, CD4+ and CD8+ T cells were separately sorted from peripheral blood. V loses 7 bases at its end and J loses 7 bases; junction bases beyond the gene matches: 3. Its CDR3 holds 12 amino acids, cysteine through phenylalanine. The DNA shown is the 36-base CDR3, in frame from base 1. CDR1 is given as LNHDA and CDR2 as SQIVND, both from the germline V gene (reference sequence).

Sequences were derived from CD4+ or CD8+ T cells sorted from blood, sampled in a trial of the OX40 agonist ivuxolimab. The clonotype originates from an adult with an advanced solid tumor such as melanoma, head and neck, liver or kidney cancer. The sequence is built from TRBV19 and TRBJ2-1; 8 central nucleotides agree with TRBD1. The CDR3 here reads CASKDRANEQFF. In nucleotide form, the sequence is TGTGCCAGTAAGGACAGGGCAAATGAGCAGTTCTTC.